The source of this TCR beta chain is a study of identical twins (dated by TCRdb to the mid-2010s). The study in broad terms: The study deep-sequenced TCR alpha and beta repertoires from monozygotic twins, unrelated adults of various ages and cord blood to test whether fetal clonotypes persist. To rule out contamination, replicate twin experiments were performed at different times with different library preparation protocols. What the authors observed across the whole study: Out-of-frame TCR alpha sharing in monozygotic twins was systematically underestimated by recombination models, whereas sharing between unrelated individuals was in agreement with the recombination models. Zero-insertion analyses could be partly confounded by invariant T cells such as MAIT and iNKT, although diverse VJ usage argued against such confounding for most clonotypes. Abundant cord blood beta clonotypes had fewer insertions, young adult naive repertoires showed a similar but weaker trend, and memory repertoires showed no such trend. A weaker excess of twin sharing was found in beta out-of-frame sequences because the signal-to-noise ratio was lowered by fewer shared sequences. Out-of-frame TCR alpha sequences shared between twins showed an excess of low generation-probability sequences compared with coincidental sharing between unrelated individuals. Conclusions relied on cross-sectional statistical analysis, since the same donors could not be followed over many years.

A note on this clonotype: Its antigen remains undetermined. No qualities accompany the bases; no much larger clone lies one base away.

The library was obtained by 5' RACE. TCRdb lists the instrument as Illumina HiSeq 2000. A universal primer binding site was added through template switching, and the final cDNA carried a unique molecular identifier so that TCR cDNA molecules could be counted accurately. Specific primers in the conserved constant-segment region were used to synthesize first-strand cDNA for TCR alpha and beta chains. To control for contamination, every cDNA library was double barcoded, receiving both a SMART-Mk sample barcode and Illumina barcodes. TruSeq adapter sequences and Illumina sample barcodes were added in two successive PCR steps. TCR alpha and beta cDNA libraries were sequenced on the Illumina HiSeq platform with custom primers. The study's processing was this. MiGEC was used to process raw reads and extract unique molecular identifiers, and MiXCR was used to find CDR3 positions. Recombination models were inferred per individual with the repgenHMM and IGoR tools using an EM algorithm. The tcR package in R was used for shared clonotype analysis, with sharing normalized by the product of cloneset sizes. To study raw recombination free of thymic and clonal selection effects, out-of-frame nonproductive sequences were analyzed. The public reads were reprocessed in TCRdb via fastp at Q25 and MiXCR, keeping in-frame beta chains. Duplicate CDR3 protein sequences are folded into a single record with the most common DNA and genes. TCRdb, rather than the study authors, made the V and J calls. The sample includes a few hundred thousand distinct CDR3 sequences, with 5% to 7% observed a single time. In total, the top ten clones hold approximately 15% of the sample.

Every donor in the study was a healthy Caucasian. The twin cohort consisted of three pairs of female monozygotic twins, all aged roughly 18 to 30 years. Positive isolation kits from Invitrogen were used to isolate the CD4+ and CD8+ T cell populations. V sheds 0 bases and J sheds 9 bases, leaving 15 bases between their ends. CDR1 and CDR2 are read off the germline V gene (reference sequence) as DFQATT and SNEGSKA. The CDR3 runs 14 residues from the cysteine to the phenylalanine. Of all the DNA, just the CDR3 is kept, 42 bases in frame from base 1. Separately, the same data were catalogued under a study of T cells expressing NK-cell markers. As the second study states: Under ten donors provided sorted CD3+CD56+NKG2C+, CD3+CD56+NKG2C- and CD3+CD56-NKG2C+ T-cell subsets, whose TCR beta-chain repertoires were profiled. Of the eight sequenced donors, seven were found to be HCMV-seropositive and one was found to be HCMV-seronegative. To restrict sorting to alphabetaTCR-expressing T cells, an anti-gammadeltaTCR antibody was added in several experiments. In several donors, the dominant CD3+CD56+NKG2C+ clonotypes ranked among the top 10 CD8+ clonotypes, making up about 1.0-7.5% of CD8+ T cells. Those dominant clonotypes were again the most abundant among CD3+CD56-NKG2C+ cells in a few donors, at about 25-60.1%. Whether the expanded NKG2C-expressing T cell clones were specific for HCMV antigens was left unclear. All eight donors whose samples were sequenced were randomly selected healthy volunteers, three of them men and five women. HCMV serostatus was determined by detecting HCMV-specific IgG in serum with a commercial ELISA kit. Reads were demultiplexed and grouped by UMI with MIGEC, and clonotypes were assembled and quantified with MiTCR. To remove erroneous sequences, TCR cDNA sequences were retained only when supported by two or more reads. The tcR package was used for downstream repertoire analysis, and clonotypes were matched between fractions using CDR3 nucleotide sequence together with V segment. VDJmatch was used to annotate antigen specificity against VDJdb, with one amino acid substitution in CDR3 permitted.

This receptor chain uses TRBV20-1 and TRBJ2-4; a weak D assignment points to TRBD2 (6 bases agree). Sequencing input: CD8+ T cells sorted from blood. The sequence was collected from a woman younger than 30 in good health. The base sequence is TGCAGTGCTAGAGATGGGGCGGGGTCGCTCATTCAGTACTTC. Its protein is CSARDGAGSLIQYF.